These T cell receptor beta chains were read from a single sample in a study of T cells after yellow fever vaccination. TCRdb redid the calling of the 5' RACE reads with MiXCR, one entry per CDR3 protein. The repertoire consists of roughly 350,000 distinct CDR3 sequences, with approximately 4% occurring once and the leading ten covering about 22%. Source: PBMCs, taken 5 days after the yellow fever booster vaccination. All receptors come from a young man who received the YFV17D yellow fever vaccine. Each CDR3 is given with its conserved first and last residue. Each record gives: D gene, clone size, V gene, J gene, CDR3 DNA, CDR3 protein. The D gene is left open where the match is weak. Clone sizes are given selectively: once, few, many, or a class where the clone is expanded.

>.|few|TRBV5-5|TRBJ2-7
TGTGCCAGCAGCTTGGAACACCACTCCTACGAGCAGTACTTC
CASSLEHHSYEQYF
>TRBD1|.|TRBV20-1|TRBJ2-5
TGCAGTGCTAGAGGGACAGGGAGGGAGACCCAGTACTTC
CSARGTGRETQYF
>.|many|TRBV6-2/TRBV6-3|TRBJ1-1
TGTGCCAGCAGCCGCCTTGGAGGGGCCGGCACTGAAGCTTTCTTT
CASSRLGGAGTEAFF
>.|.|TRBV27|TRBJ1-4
TGTGCCAGCAGTTTAATAGATCCCAGCGCAACTAATGAAAAACTGTTTTTT
CASSLIDPSATNEKLFF
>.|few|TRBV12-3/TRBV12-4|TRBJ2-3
TGTGCCAGCAGGACCACAGAGGGTGGCACAGATACGCAGTATTTT
CASRTTEGGTDTQYF
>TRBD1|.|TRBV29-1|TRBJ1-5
TGCAGCGTCGAAGACAGGGGTCAGCCCCAGCATTTT
CSVEDRGQPQHF
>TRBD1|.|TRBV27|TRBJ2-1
TGTGCCAGCGGGACAGCCTACAATGAGCAGTTCTTC
CASGTAYNEQFF
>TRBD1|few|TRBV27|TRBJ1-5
TGTGCCAGCAGTCCTTCCGGGACAGGCTATTCGTCCCAGCATTTT
CASSPSGTGYSSQHF
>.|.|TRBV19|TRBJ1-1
TGTGCCAGAGTCTTGCATGAGGGGTGCAGAGCTGAAGCTTTCTTT
CARVLHEGCRAEAFF
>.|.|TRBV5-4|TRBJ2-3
TGTGCCAGCAGGTCGGGGAACCTCACAGATACGCAGTATTTT
CASRSGNLTDTQYF